Presented here are 16 T cell receptor beta chains from one specimen sequenced in a study of PD-L1 blockade in urothelial cancer. Clones were sequenced by immunoSEQ multiplex PCR, and TCRdb holds only the in-frame ones, with some missing. The sample has approximately 110,000 clones, around 85% seen once. The source was PBMCs, collected around atezolizumab (anti-PD-L1) treatment. Source of these receptors: a man between 45 and 60 years old with urothelial cancer.

The genes are TRBV6-5 and TRBJ1-2; D ambiguous. This CDR3 contains 11 residues. V shed 7 bases and J shed 6 bases, with 9 bases lying between them. Germline-derived CDR1 and CDR2 are MNHEY and SVGAGI. The CDR3 loop is CASMSFDGYTF. CDR3 DNA sequence: TGTGCCAGCATGAGTTTCGATGGCTACACCTTC.

The chain is built from TRBV6-5 and TRBJ2-7; 9 positions agree with TRBD1. Germline loops: CDR1 MNHEY, CDR2 SVGAGI. CDR3 length: 15 residues. V was pared by 1 base and J by 6 bases, with 7 bases of the junction left unmatched. The CDR3 is CASSYFAGQGLEQYF. The CDR3 DNA sequence: TGTGCCAGCAGTTACTTCGCGGGACAGGGACTCGAGCAGTACTTC.

This rearrangement joins TRBV5-1 to TRBJ1-4; no reliable D call. V was clipped by 0 bases and J by 5 bases, with 11 bases between them. Germline V gene sequence: CDR1 SGHRS, CDR2 YFSETQ. The CDR3 has 15 residues. The CDR3 nucleotides read TGCGCCAGCAGCTTGGGGAACAGACGGAATGAAAAACTGTTTTTT. Translated, it gives CASSLGNRRNEKLFF.

The chain combines TRBV5-4 with TRBJ2-2; TRBD2 aligns across 7 bases. The CDR3 contains 16 residues. The V gene end was trimmed by 2 bases and the J gene end by 4 bases; junction bases not matched to a gene: 8. Germline V gene sequence: CDR1 SGHNT, CDR2 YYREEE (reference sequence). CDR3 DNA: TGTGCCAGCAGCTTCTCCGGGACTAATCCCACCGGGGAGCTGTTTTTT. It translates to CASSFSGTNPTGELFF.

The J gene is TRBJ1-1, the V gene TRBV7-2; D may be TRBD1 (6 bases). V was trimmed by 3 bases and J by 2 bases, leaving 13 bases between them. The CDR3 consists of 15 residues. The germline CDR1 and CDR2 sequences are SGHTA and FQGNSA. In nucleotides, the CDR3 is TGTGCCAGCAGCTTCTCGGGACATTTAAACACTGAAGCTTTCTTT. This translates into CASSFSGHLNTEAFF. The full variable domain, completed using reference TRBV7-2 and TRBJ1-1, is GAGVSQSPSNKVTEKGKDVELRCDPISGHTALYWYRQSLGQGLEFLIYFQGNSAPDKSGLPSDRFSAERTGGSVSTLTIQRTQQEDSAVYLCASSFSGHLNTEAFFGQGTRLTVV.

The chain has TRBV28 and TRBJ2-5; 7 bases match TRBD2. The germline gives CDR1 MDHEN, CDR2 SYDVKM. The CDR3 totals 14 residues. Trimming removed 6 bases from V and 5 bases from J; junction bases left unmatched: 9. Here the CDR3 reads CASRVGGLGETQYF. The CDR3 DNA sequence: TGTGCCAGCAGGGTGGGAGGGCTGGGGGAGACCCAGTACTTC.

The rearrangement joins TRBV7-9 to TRBJ1-1; tentatively, D is TRBD1 (5 bases). Germline V gene lookup returns CDR1 SEHNR and CDR2 FQNEAQ (reference sequence). The CDR3 is 14 amino acids. Trimming pared 2 bases from V and 1 base from J, leaving 8 bases between. CDR3 amino acids: CASSLRGANTEAFF. CDR3 in DNA: TGTGCCAGCAGCTTAAGGGGCGCGAACACTGAAGCTTTCTTT. Variable domain in full (rest from reference TRBV7-9 and TRBJ1-1): DTGVSQNPRHKITKRGQNVTFRCDPISEHNRLYWYRQTLGQGPEFLTYFQNEAQLEKSRLLSDRFSAERPKGSFSTLEIQRTEQGDSAMYLCASSLRGANTEAFFGQGTRLTVV.

The J gene is TRBJ2-1, the V gene TRBV30, with D maybe TRBD1 (5 bases). Germline CDR1 and CDR2: GTSNPN and SVGIG (reference sequence). The CDR3 has 13 residues. V was shortened by 2 bases and J by 8 bases, with 13 bases between the two germline ends. CDR3: CAWSPLRGDEQFF. The CDR3 DNA reads as TGTGCCTGGAGTCCCTTAAGGGGCGATGAGCAGTTCTTC.

This chain uses TRBV29-1 with TRBJ2-7; a weak D match, TRBD1 (6 bases). This CDR3 region has 16 residues. Germline V gene lookup returns CDR1 SQVTM and CDR2 ANQGSEA. The V gene lost 4 bases and the J gene lost 2 bases, with 21 bases spanning the gap. The CDR3 loop is CSVVSPIQGLPYEQYF. The CDR3 DNA is TGCAGCGTTGTATCCCCCATTCAGGGGCTGCCCTACGAGCAGTACTTC.

In its sample, this clone was seen a few times. This sequence joins TRBV9 and TRBJ1-1, with 8 bases that match TRBD1. The CDR3 is made up of 13 amino acids. The J segment lost 3 bases and the V segment lost 2 bases, leaving 0 bases of the junction unmatched. Germline V gene data show CDR1 as SGDLS and CDR2 as YYNGEE. CDR3 sequence reads: CASSVDRDTEAFF. In DNA, the CDR3 is TGTGCCAGCAGCGTGGACAGGGACACTGAAGCTTTCTTT.

This chain uses TRBV28 with TRBJ2-1; 9 bases line up with TRBD2. This CDR3 is built from 15 residues. Germline loops: CDR1 MDHEN, CDR2 SYDVKM. Trimming cost V 6 bases and J 0 bases; bases outside gene matches: 3. The CDR3 loop is CASRLSGSSYNEQFF. CDR3 DNA sequence: TGTGCCAGCAGACTTAGCGGGAGCTCCTACAATGAGCAGTTCTTC.

The chain links TRBV6-1 to TRBJ1-2; no clear D. V was shortened by 6 bases and J by 4 bases, with 6 bases between the two germline ends. The CDR3 sequence is 11 residues long. The germline CDR1 and CDR2 sequences are MNHNS and SASEGT. The CDR3 protein is CASRLGYGYTF. The CDR3 bases are TGTGCCAGCAGGCTCGGCTATGGCTACACCTTC.

This sequence joins TRBV5-8 and TRBJ1-1, with D uncertain. The germline gives CDR1 SGHTS, CDR2 YDEGEE. The V and J ends lost 5 bases and 3 bases respectively, with 14 bases between them. CDR3 length equals 14 residues. CDR3 DNA sequence: TGTGCCAGCAGTCGCGATCCGCGGTACACTGAAGCTTTCTTT. Translation gives CASSRDPRYTEAFF.

The rearrangement joins TRBV7-4 to TRBJ2-3; 8 bases line up with TRBD1. V shed 6 bases, J shed 4 bases, and the junction held 12 bases outside the gene matches. In germline, CDR1 is SGHVT, CDR2 SQSDAQ. This CDR3 is built from 16 residues. CDR3 bases: TGTGCCAGCAGGGGAAGACAGGGGCCTGGGGCAGATACGCAGTATTTT. It specifies CASRGRQGPGADTQYF. The full variable domain, with the rest looked up from reference TRBV7-4 and TRBJ2-3, is GAGVSQSPRYKVAKRGRDVALRCDSISGHVTLYWYRQTLGQGSEVLTYSQSDAQRDKSGRPSGRFSAERPERSVSTLKIQRTEQGDSAVYLCASRGRQGPGADTQYFGPGTRLTVL.

The rearrangement links TRBV7-8 to TRBJ2-5; 11 bases agree with TRBD1. Unmatched junction bases numbered 2, after V lost 3 bases and J lost 2 bases. CDR1 SGHVS and CDR2 FQNEAQ come from the germline V gene. This CDR3 comprises 15 residues. The CDR3 DNA reads as TGTGCCAGCAGCTTTTGGGACAGGGGGCAAGAGACCCAGTACTTC. This translates into CASSFWDRGQETQYF.

V and J are TRBV5-5 and TRBJ2-1; 7 nucleotides line up with TRBD2. The CDR3 has 15 residues. Germline loops: CDR1 SGHKS, CDR2 YYEKEE (reference sequence). V was clipped by 4 bases and J by 4 bases; unmatched bases: 8. CDR3 region: CASSGISGSYNEQFF. In nucleotides, the CDR3 is TGTGCCAGCAGCGGAATTAGCGGGTCTTACAATGAGCAGTTCTTC.